The present T cell receptor beta chain was sequenced within a study of beta chain features in type 1 diabetes. As every portion of the isolated RNA was reverse transcribed, the sequencing read expressed TCRB transcripts. Assay: immunoSEQ multiplex PCR; the TCRdb copy retains only in-frame clones and omits some. The repertoire consists of about 450,000 clones, with over 9.5% occurring once and the leading ten covering over 0.04%. Trimming shortened V by 7 bases and J by 3 bases, and 9 bases separated the two germline ends. Germline assignment: CDR1 DFQATT and CDR2 SNEGSKA (reference sequence). There are 11 residues in the CDR3.

The source of this sequence is a woman aged 18-29 years in good health. The chain combines TRBV20-1 with TRBJ1-2; D gene ambiguous. Sequencing was performed on naive CD4+ T cells from blood. The CDR3 loop reads CSGERHYGYTF. The CDR3 DNA follows: TGCAGTGGGGAGAGGCACTATGGCTACACCTTC.